The next 13 T cell receptor beta chains were all read from a single sample in a study of T cell responses to AZD1222 COVID-19 vaccine (dated by TCRdb to 2020 to 2022). The sample's time point label, in plain terms: baseline before first vaccination. Library creation used the immunoSEQ multiplex PCR assay. Here the immuneACCESS table is served through TCRdb, limited to in-frame sequences with V and J called. Missing clones are a known gap in these copies; in checked studies unresolved V genes cover under half, and the rest lacks a known reason. Present in this sample are about 150,000 clones, around 93% of which were seen just once. Together, the top ten hold about 4.2% of the sample. The sample in question was peripheral blood, obtained on day 0 of AZD1222 vaccination. The receptors come from an adult in good health.

The chain has TRBV6-6 and TRBJ1-5, with D possibly matching TRBD1 (5 bases). V was shortened by 7 bases and J by 2 bases, with 12 bases between the two germline ends. The CDR3 length is 14 residues. The germline V gene has CDR1 MNHNY and CDR2 SVGAGI (reference sequence). DNA of the CDR3: TGTGCCAGCAAGTGGGGGGAAGGCAATCAGCCCCAGCATTTT. Protein: CASKWGEGNQPQHF.

In its sample, this clone was seen once. The chain couples TRBV19 to TRBJ1-1, with D maybe TRBD1 (6 bases). Germline V gives CDR1 LNHDA, CDR2 SQIVND (reference sequence). Trimming pared 7 bases from V and 1 base from J, leaving 13 bases between. This CDR3 contains 14 residues. The CDR3 loop is CASKGGKGNTEAFF. The CDR3 DNA reads TGTGCCAGTAAGGGGGGCAAGGGGAACACTGAAGCTTTCTTT.

The chain joins TRBV11-3 to TRBJ1-1; the D is unclear. The CDR3 is 14 amino acids. The germline CDR1 and CDR2 sequences are SGHNT and YENEEA. Deletions cut 2 bases from V and 3 bases from J, with 10 bases between. The CDR3 loop reads CASSLRGGDTEAFF. CDR3 DNA: TGTGCCAGCAGCTTACGGGGAGGTGACACTGAAGCTTTCTTT.

This chain links TRBV28 with TRBJ1-2; 7 nucleotides match TRBD1. The CDR3 totals 14 residues. V dropped 5 bases and J dropped 6; count of bases not matched to a gene: 9. Germline CDR1 and CDR2: MDHEN and SYDVKM. In DNA form, the CDR3 reads TGTGCCAGCAGTCAACAGCCGGGGACAGATGGCTACACCTTC. It encodes CASSQQPGTDGYTF.

The chain carries TRBV6-5 and TRBJ1-4; weak D call: TRBD1 (5 bases). The CDR3 is 15 residues long. Germline values: CDR1 MNHEY, CDR2 SVGAGI. Deletions cut 4 bases from V and 0 bases from J, with 9 bases between. CDR3 bases: TGTGCCAGCAGTTGGGACGGTGCAACTAATGAAAAACTGTTTTTT. Translating gives CASSWDGATNEKLFF.

The CDR3 reads CASSLGGLAGGRSYEQYF. CDR3 DNA: TGTGCCAGCAGCTTAGGGGGCCTAGCGGGAGGGCGGTCCTACGAGCAGTACTTC. This chain joins TRBV11-3 and TRBJ2-7; TRBD2 matches 12 bases. Trimming cost V 1 base and J 1 base; bases outside gene matches: 8. Germline CDR1 reads SGHNT; CDR2 reads YENEEA. The CDR3 extends over 18 amino acids.

The V call is TRBV27, the J call TRBJ2-1; TRBD2 matches at 11 bases. CDR3 size: 16 residues. The germline CDR1 and CDR2 sequences are MNHEY and SMNVEV (reference sequence). Trimming removed 8 bases from V and 6 bases from J; junction bases left unmatched: 12. The CDR3 sequence: CASSLAGGLMGNEQFF. CDR3 DNA sequence: TGTGCCAGCTCCTTAGCGGGAGGGCTAATGGGCAATGAGCAGTTCTTC.

This clone showed up just once. CDR3: CASSQFRGLNEQFF. CDR3 DNA: TGTGCCAGCAGCCAATTTCGGGGCCTTAATGAGCAGTTCTTC. The rearrangement links TRBV14 to TRBJ2-1; D possibly uses TRBD1 or TRBD2 (5 bases each). The CDR3 totals 14 residues. The V end was cut by 2 bases, the J end by 7 bases, with 12 bases between. The germline V gene has CDR1 SGHDN and CDR2 FVKESK.

The chain uses TRBV15 and TRBJ2-7, with a tentative D call TRBD1 (5 bases). CDR3 size: 16 residues. V lost 0 bases to trimming and J lost 4 bases, with 16 bases between them. The V gene's germline CDR1 is LNHNV and CDR2 YYDKDF (reference sequence). The CDR3 spells CATSRDRGRARYEQYF. The CDR3 DNA reads as TGTGCCACCAGCAGAGATCGTGGCAGGGCCAGATACGAGCAGTACTTC.

The V call is TRBV5-1, the J call TRBJ2-1, with D maybe TRBD2 (5 bases). CDR1 and CDR2 (germline): SGHRS, YFSETQ. V shed 4 bases and J shed 4 bases, with 18 bases lying between them. CDR3 length equals 16 residues. The CDR3 DNA reads as TGCGCCAGCAGCACCTCCTTCAGCGGCCCTTACAATGAGCAGTTCTTC. Residues: CASSTSFSGPYNEQFF.

The chain is built from TRBV27 and TRBJ1-2; D is undetermined. In germline, CDR1 is MNHEY, CDR2 SMNVEV (reference sequence). The V gene lost 3 bases and the J gene lost 4 bases, with 9 bases spanning the gap. The CDR3 extends over 13 amino acids. In nucleotides, the CDR3 is TGTGCCAGCAGTTTTTGGGCCGGCTATGGCTACACCTTC. Translation: CASSFWAGYGYTF.

The CDR3 DNA reads TGTGCCAGCAGCCCGCCGGGGGCAACTAATGAAAAACTGTTTTTT. The encoded protein is CASSPPGATNEKLFF. The genes are TRBV6-6 and TRBJ1-4; a weak D match, TRBD1 (5 bases). The CDR3 is made up of 15 amino acids. The germline V gene has CDR1 MNHNY and CDR2 SVGAGI (reference sequence). The V end was cut by 6 bases, the J end by 0 bases, with 11 bases between.

The rearrangement joins TRBV4-2 to TRBJ2-7, with TRBD1 matching 7 bases. This CDR3 is built from 16 residues. Germline trimming cut 0 bases from V and 3 bases from J; bases unmatched to any gene: 8. CDR1 is LGHNA, CDR2 YNFKEQ, per germline. As DNA, the CDR3 is TGTGCCAGCAGCCAAGAGACAGGGTTAAATCTCTACGAGCAGTACTTC. Translation gives CASSQETGLNLYEQYF.